This TCR beta chain was found in a study of blood T cells in healthy people across ages. Whole-study findings and limits: The unsorted PBMCs prevented any conclusive comparison of naive versus antigen-experienced cells.

The authors isolated at least 7 million PBMCs per sample. Then a second PCR, running about 6 to 12 cycles, was carried out with a sample-barcoded 5' primer and a J-beta primer mix. All cDNA molecules were each tagged by a template-switch adaptor with 12 random nucleotides. Via MiXCR, TCRdb re-called the 5' RACE reads, giving one row per CDR3 protein. Found here are hundreds of thousands of distinct CDR3 sequences, around 43% of them singletons; the top ten hold roughly 30%. Many counts were recorded for this clonotype. The antigen remains unidentified. A much larger clone lies one base from this, so it may be a read error. The TCR was taken from a man older than 75 in good health. The sequenced material came from blood.

Here the CDR3 DNA reads TGTGCCAGCAGCTTAGTGGCCGAGAGCGCAGATACGCAGTATTTT. Translating it yields CASSLVAESADTQYF. V usage is TRBV7-2 and J usage is TRBJ2-3; D gene unclear. Germline CDR1 SGHTA, CDR2 FQGNSA. Trimming left V 1 base short and J 4 bases short, with 12 bases between. The CDR3 is 15 amino acids.